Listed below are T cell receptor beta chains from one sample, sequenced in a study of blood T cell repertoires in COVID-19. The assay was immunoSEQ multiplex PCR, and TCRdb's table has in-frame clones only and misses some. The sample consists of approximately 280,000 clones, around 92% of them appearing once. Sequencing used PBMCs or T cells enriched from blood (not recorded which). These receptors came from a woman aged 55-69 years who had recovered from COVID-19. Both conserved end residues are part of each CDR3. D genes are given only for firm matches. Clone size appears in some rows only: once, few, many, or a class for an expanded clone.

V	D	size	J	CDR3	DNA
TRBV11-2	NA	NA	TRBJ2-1	CASRGRAAGSSYNEQFF	TGTGCCAGCAGGGGCAGAGCGGCGGGGAGCTCCTACAATGAGCAGTTCTTC
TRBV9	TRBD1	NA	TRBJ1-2	CASSPQGQAHYGYTF	TGTGCCAGCAGCCCCCAGGGACAGGCCCACTATGGCTACACCTTC
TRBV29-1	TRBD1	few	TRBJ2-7	CSDYRGRHEQYF	TGCAGTGATTACAGGGGGCGCCACGAGCAGTACTTC
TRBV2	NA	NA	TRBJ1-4	CASSESRQPNEKLFF	TGTGCCAGCAGTGAGTCAAGACAGCCTAATGAAAAACTGTTTTTT
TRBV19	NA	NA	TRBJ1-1	CASSIRSKNTEAFF	TGTGCCAGTAGTATAAGGAGTAAGAACACTGAAGCTTTCTTT
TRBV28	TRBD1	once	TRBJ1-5	CASSRGDRRFRQPQHF	TGTGCCAGCAGTCGGGGGGACAGGCGGTTTCGGCAGCCCCAGCATTTT
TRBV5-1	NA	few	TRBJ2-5	CASAKGVVVGETQYF	TGCGCCAGCGCAAAGGGGGTGGTGGTGGGAGAGACCCAGTACTTC
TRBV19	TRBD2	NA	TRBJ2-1	CASSNGGYSTEQFF	TGTGCCAGTAGCAACGGGGGGTATAGCACTGAGCAGTTCTTC
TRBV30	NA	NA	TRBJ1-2	CALTTGTLGGYTF	TGTGCCTTAACTACCGGGACACTAGGAGGCTACACCTTC
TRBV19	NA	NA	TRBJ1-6	CASSTPPGNSPLHF	TGTGCCAGTAGTACCCCCCCGGGGAATTCACCCCTCCACTTT
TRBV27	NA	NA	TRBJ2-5	CASSLNTQETQYF	TGTGCCAGCAGTTTAAACACCCAAGAGACCCAGTACTTC
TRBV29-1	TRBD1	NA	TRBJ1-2	CSAESDRGGYGYTF	TGCAGCGCTGAATCCGACAGGGGAGGGTATGGCTACACCTTC
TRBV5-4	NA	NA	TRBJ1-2	CASSLEAGNYGYTF	TGTGCCAGCAGCTTGGAGGCAGGGAACTATGGCTACACCTTC
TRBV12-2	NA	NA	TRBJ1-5	CASRLPRDTTREGSNQPQHF	TGTGCAAGTCGCTTACCCCGGGACACAACGAGGGAAGGTAGCAATCAGCCCCAGCATTTT
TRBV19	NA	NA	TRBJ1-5	CASRYSNQPQHF	TGTGCCAGTAGGTATAGCAATCAGCCCCAGCATTTT
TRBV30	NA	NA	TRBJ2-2	CAWSLGLPLPGELFF	TGTGCCTGGAGCCTGGGACTCCCACTCCCCGGGGAGCTGTTTTTT
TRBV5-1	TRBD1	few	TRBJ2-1	CASRQGARDEQFF	TGCGCCAGCCGCCAGGGGGCCAGGGATGAGCAGTTCTTC
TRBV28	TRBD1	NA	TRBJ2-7	CASSFDLQGYEQYF	TGTGCCAGCAGTTTCGACTTACAGGGGTACGAGCAGTACTTC
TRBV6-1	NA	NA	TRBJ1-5	CASSERQPQHF	TGTGCCAGCAGTGAACGTCAGCCCCAGCATTTT
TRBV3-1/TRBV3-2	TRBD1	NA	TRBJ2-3	CASRGQGAQDTQYF	TGTGCCAGCAGGGGACAGGGGGCTCAAGATACGCAGTATTTT
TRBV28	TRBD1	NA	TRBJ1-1	CASRSPTGTGTTEAFF	TGTGCCAGCAGATCCCCCACGGGGACAGGGACCACTGAAGCTTTCTTT
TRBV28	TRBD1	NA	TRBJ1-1	CASSIQGAGDTEAFF	TGTGCCAGCAGTATTCAGGGGGCCGGGGACACTGAAGCTTTCTTT
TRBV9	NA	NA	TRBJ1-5	CASPPGDQPQHF	TGTGCCAGCCCCCCCGGGGATCAGCCCCAGCATTTT
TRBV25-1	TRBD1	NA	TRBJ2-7	CASSELGQGSYEQYF	TGTGCCAGCAGTGAACTGGGACAGGGGAGCTACGAGCAGTACTTC
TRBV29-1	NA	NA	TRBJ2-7	CSVTGLFVTDYEQYF	TGCAGCGTTACAGGACTATTCGTTACCGACTACGAGCAGTACTTC
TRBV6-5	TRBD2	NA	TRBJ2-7	CASSRGVGSYEQYF	TGTGCCAGCAGCCGGGGGGTCGGCTCCTACGAGCAGTACTTC
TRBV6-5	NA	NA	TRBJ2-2	CASSTTNTGELFF	TGTGCCAGCAGTACTACGAACACCGGGGAGCTGTTTTTT
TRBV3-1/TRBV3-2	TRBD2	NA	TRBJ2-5	CASSHKGLARETQYF	TGTGCCAGCAGCCACAAGGGACTAGCTAGAGAGACCCAGTACTTC
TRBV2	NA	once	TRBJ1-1	CAERGGAEAFF	TGTGCCGAACGGGGGGGCGCTGAAGCTTTCTTT
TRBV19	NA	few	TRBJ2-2	CASMPLVYTGELFF	TGTGCCAGTATGCCTCTAGTGTACACCGGGGAGCTGTTTTTT
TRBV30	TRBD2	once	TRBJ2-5	CAWRRAGGETQYF	TGTGCCTGGAGGAGGGCGGGAGGAGAGACCCAGTACTTC
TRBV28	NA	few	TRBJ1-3	CASSFWEGRSGNTIYF	TGTGCCAGCAGTTTTTGGGAGGGACGGAGCGGAAACACCATATATTTT
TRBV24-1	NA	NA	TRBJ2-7	CATSDSGLPGEQYF	TGTGCCACCAGTGATTCTGGTCTTCCAGGTGAGCAGTACTTC
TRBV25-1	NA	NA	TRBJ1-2	CASSEGAGLYGYTF	TGTGCCAGCAGTGAAGGGGCAGGCCTTTATGGCTACACCTTC
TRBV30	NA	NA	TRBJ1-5	CAWSVSGLGGQPQHF	TGTGCCTGGAGTGTATCGGGTCTCGGTGGGCAGCCCCAGCATTTT
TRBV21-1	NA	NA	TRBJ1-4	CASSKATGGCNEKLFF	TGTGCCAGCAGCAAAGCGACAGGGGGTTGTAATGAAAAACTGTTTTTT
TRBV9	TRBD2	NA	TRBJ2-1	CASSVATITSGASSYNEQFF	TGTGCCAGCAGCGTAGCTACAATAACTAGCGGGGCCAGCTCCTACAATGAGCAGTTCTTC
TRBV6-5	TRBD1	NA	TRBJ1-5	CASRDRLDQPQHF	TGTGCCAGTCGGGACAGGTTAGATCAGCCCCAGCATTTT
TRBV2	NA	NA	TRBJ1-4	CASRREPEEKLFF	TGTGCCAGCCGCCGGGAGCCAGAGGAGAAACTGTTTTTT
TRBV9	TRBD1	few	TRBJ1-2	CASSEAPTGDGYTF	TGTGCCAGCAGCGAAGCACCGACAGGGGACGGCTACACCTTC
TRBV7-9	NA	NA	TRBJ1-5	CASSPGQQYSNQPQHF	TGTGCCAGCAGCCCCGGACAGCAATATAGCAATCAGCCCCAGCATTTT
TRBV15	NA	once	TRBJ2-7	CATRESETPESYEQYF	TGTGCCACCAGGGAGAGCGAGACCCCCGAGTCCTACGAGCAGTACTTC
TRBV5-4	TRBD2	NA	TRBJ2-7	CASSPKAGVRSYEQYF	TGTGCCAGCAGCCCAAAAGCGGGAGTCAGGTCCTACGAGCAGTACTTC
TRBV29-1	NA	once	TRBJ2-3	CSVPSPGADTQYF	TGCAGCGTTCCTAGCCCAGGTGCAGATACGCAGTATTTT
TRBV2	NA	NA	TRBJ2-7	CASETVRQYF	TGTGCCAGTGAAACGGTGCGGCAGTACTTC
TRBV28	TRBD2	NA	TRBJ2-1	CASSIPRASGSRNEQFF	TGTGCCAGCAGCATTCCTAGGGCTAGCGGGAGTAGGAATGAGCAGTTCTTC
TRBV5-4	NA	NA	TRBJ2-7	CASSLPEGYEQYF	TGTGCCAGCAGCTTGCCGGAGGGCTACGAGCAGTACTTC